This is a list of T cell receptor beta chains from one sample in a study of cytomegalovirus exposure and HLA in healthy donors. This table comes from immunoSEQ multiplex PCR, and its TCRdb copy is limited to in-frame clones, with some not included. The repertoire holds roughly 140,000 clones, with over 75% as singletons. Sequencing used PBMCs. The receptors derive from a male donor in good health and CMV-seronegative. The CDR3 runs from the conserved cysteine through the conserved F or W. A D gene is named only where the DNA matches it firmly. For some rows the clone size is stated as once, few or many, or as a class when expanded; others skip it.

j_gene | abundance | d_gene | v_gene | CDR3nt | CDR3aa
TRBJ2-7 | few | - | TRBV6-5 | TGTGCCAGCCAAATGGGGCAGGGGAGTACCTACGAGCAGTACTTC | CASQMGQGSTYEQYF
TRBJ1-5 | - | - | TRBV15 | TGTGCCACCAGCCCGGGGATTGAACGTCAGCCCCAGCATTTT | CATSPGIERQPQHF
TRBJ1-2 | - | TRBD1 | TRBV28 | TGTGCCAGCAGCCCGACAGGGGCCTATGGCTACACCTTC | CASSPTGAYGYTF
TRBJ1-5 | - | TRBD1 | TRBV10-3 | TGTGCCATCAGGGGACAGGGTGGCCCCCAGCATTTT | CAIRGQGGPQHF
TRBJ2-1 | - | TRBD2 | TRBV9 | TGTGCCAGCAGGGAAGTCGGGGGGGCATACAATGAGCAGTTCTTC | CASREVGGAYNEQFF
TRBJ2-1 | few | - | TRBV29-1 | TGCAGCGCTATTTCTCGGGGGTTCAATGAGCAGTTCTTC | CSAISRGFNEQFF
TRBJ2-7 | - | - | TRBV5-1 | TGCGCCAGCAGCTCTGGAACGGGCTACGAGCAGTACTTC | CASSSGTGYEQYF
TRBJ1-3 | - | - | TRBV6-5 | TGTGCCAGCAGTCGAACACCAGGGTACGGAAACACCATATATTTT | CASSRTPGYGNTIYF
TRBJ2-1 | - | - | TRBV13 | TGTGCCAGCAGCCACAACAGATACAATGAGCAGTTCTTC | CASSHNRYNEQFF
TRBJ2-5 | - | TRBD2 | TRBV18 | TGTGCCAGCTCACCACCGTCTAGCCGGGGGGATCGGGAGACCCAGTACTTC | CASSPPSSRGDRETQYF
TRBJ2-7 | - | - | TRBV14 | TGTGCCAGCAGCCAAGTATCACAGGGCAAAGAGCAGTACTTC | CASSQVSQGKEQYF
TRBJ2-1 | - | TRBD2 | TRBV5-4 | TGTGCCAGCAGCCAAACTAGCGGCAATGAGCAGTTCTTC | CASSQTSGNEQFF
TRBJ2-3 | once | TRBD2 | TRBV5-1 | TGCGCCAGCAGCTTGGGGATAGCGGGTAGCACAGATACGCAGTATTTT | CASSLGIAGSTDTQYF
TRBJ2-3 | - | TRBD1 | TRBV5-1 | TGCGCCAGCAGCTCCACAGGGGACGGCACAGATACGCAGTATTTT | CASSSTGDGTDTQYF
TRBJ2-5 | - | TRBD2 | TRBV5-6 | TGTGCCAGCAGCTTGCTCGTGAGCGGGAGGGCCGGAGAGACCCAGTACTTC | CASSLLVSGRAGETQYF
TRBJ2-7 | - | - | TRBV14 | TGTGCCAGCAGCCAAGACCTCAGGACCTACGAGCAGTACTTC | CASSQDLRTYEQYF
TRBJ1-1 | - | TRBD1 | TRBV5-1 | TGCGCCAGCAGCCCGGGACAGGCGAACACTGAAGCTTTCTTT | CASSPGQANTEAFF
TRBJ2-3 | few | - | TRBV5-4 | TGTGCCAGCAGCTTGGGACTAGAGAGAAACACAGATACGCAGTATTTT | CASSLGLERNTDTQYF
TRBJ1-1 | few | - | TRBV6-5 | TGTGCCAGCAGTTACTCGGGGGGTACTGAAGCTTTCTTT | CASSYSGGTEAFF
TRBJ2-7 | - | TRBD1 | TRBV7-2 | TGTGCCAGCAACAAACAGGGGACATACGAGCAGTACTTC | CASNKQGTYEQYF
TRBJ2-4 | - | - | TRBV30 | TGTGCCTGGAGTGCCAGGGTTAAAAACATTCAGTACTTC | CAWSARVKNIQYF
TRBJ2-1 | - | TRBD2 | TRBV9 | TGTGCCAGCAGCGCGGGACTACCCATATACAATGAGCAGTTCTTC | CASSAGLPIYNEQFF
TRBJ2-5 | - | - | TRBV12-5 | TGTGCTAGTGGTTTGGTGGCAGGGCAAGAGACCCAGTACTTC | CASGLVAGQETQYF